This TCR beta chain was sequenced in a study of shared clonotypes between healthy human individuals. Study-level information: Every donor yielded three CD4 naive, three CD4 memory, two CD8 naive and one CD8 memory plate. Regarding the study as a whole: Clonotypes which were not shared had lower generation probabilities than clonotypes that all four donors shared. Having only a few donors restricted how much genetic and exposure-history diversity was captured.

The data were produced by immunoSEQ multiplex PCR, yet TCRdb's version contains in-frame clones alone and is incomplete. The sample lists around 240,000 clones, over 60% occurring once. The junction had 2 bases not matched to a gene; V was cut back by 10 bases and J by 2 bases. There are 11 residues in the CDR3. Germline assignment: CDR1 MNHEY and CDR2 SVGAGI. Note on this clone: The antigen remains undetermined.

The rearrangement joins TRBV6-5 to TRBJ2-7, with TRBD2 identical over 7 bases. The sequence came from a man aged 30 to 39 in good health. Sequencing was performed on memory CD4+ T cells sorted from blood. Subset: CD45RA-negative fraction. This CDR3 is CATRGAYEQYF. In nucleotides, the CDR3 is TGTGCCACCCGGGGGGCCTACGAGCAGTACTTC.